This T cell receptor beta chain was captured in a study of spatial heterogeneity in lung cancer. General study findings and limits: One measure, the expanded intratumoral alpha and beta TCR count, tracked tumor mutation counts.

Time point given: sample taken at primary tumor resection. At least ten counts were recorded for this clonotype. Its antigen is not known. The V gene's germline CDR1 is SQVTM and CDR2 ANQGSEA. V was cut by 5 bases and J by 2 bases, with 13 bases left in between. The CDR3 has 13 amino acids. In the library, each TCR cDNA molecule bore its own unique molecular identifier. MiXCR, run by TCRdb on the 5' RACE reads, gives a single entry per CDR3 protein. The sample holds some 20,000 distinct CDR3 sequences; 7% to 7.5% are singletons and the top ten take 20% to 25%. The V gene is TRBV29-1, the J gene TRBJ2-7, with D unresolved. The source is a female donor with early-stage non-small cell lung cancer. The sample was lung tumor tissue, taken at surgery. CDR3 protein: CSVRWPAAYEQYF. The DNA of the CDR3 is TGCAGCGTTAGGTGGCCGGCAGCCTACGAGCAGTACTTC.